This entry lists 5 T cell receptor beta chains sequenced from one sample in a study of T cell repertoires in cytomegalovirus infection. Their recognized antigens are unknown. TCRdb re-analysed the reads in MiXCR, keeping a single row per CDR3 protein. The table has approximately 43,000 distinct CDR3 sequences, roughly 22% seen once. Material: PBMCs, sequenced either directly or after in vitro stimulation (not recorded which). The source is a human donor in good health (CMV status not recorded). Some clones in this sample may be carry-over from other donors' samples.

The rearrangement joins TRBV7-9 to TRBJ2-1; no reliable D call. Trimming shortened V by 5 bases and J by 8 bases, and 16 bases separated the two germline ends. The CDR3 covers 14 residues. Germline loops: CDR1 SEHNR, CDR2 FQNEAQ (reference sequence). In DNA, the CDR3 is TGTGCCAGCAGCCTTGTGGTTTTAAGGGATGAGCAGTTCTTC. Amino acid sequence: CASSLVVLRDEQFF.

This clonotype appeared a few times. This chain joins TRBV5-1 and TRBJ1-6; D perhaps matches TRBD1 (6 bases). The V gene's germline CDR1 is SGHRS and CDR2 YFSETQ. There are 12 residues in the CDR3. Deletions cut 4 bases from V and 8 bases from J, with 7 bases between. The CDR3 spells CASSGGHSPLHF. The CDR3 bases are TGCGCCAGCAGCGGGGGCCATTCACCCCTCCACTTT.

The chain recombines TRBV20-1 with TRBJ2-3; D possibly corresponds to TRBD2 (6 bases). Trimming removed 3 bases from V and 1 base from J, with 8 bases in between. This CDR3 is built from 13 residues. Germline V gene data show CDR1 as DFQATT and CDR2 as SNEGSKA (reference sequence). CDR3 amino acids: CSARGEGTDTQYF. The CDR3 region has the DNA TGCAGTGCTAGGGGGGAGGGCACAGATACGCAGTATTTT.

This clonotype was seen a handful of times. The chain carries TRBV12-3 or TRBV12-4 and TRBJ1-1; unclear D gene. V lost 5 bases and J 5 bases, leaving 12 bases between the germline ends. The CDR3 extends over 13 amino acids. Written as DNA, the CDR3 is TGTGCCAGCAGTCCCACCATAACGACTGAAGCTTTCTTT. Its translation: CASSPTITTEAFF.

The chain employs TRBV29-1 and TRBJ1-5; tentatively, D is TRBD1 (6 bases). Germline CDR1 reads SQVTM; CDR2 reads ANQGSEA. V was shortened by 6 bases and J by 1 base, with 7 bases between the two germline ends. The CDR3 spans 12 residues. In nucleotides, the CDR3 is TGCAGCGTAGGGGGAAGCAATCAGCCCCAGCATTTT. Protein sequence: CSVGGSNQPQHF.